This T cell receptor (beta chain) was profiled in a study of patients and donors after allogeneic stem cell transplantation (TCRdb year 2020). The method was RT-PCR. Sequencing took place on a NextSeq 550. TCRdb trimmed the raw reads at Q25, called clones with MiXCR and kept productive beta chains. Each record represents a unique CDR3 protein, reported with the most common genes and DNA among its rows. The sample includes about 40,000 distinct CDR3 sequences, with 30% to 40% observed a single time. The ten largest clones add up to approximately 79% of the sample. Trimming removed 4 bases from V and 2 bases from J, leaving 17 bases between the germline ends. The CDR3 numbers 16 residues from cysteine through phenylalanine. The read is trimmed to its CDR3 DNA, 48 bases read in frame from base 1. Based on the germline V gene, the CDR1 and CDR2 sequences are SGHRS and YFSETQ. There are a few counts of this clonotype. Its specific antigen is unknown. Base qualities are not provided; no much larger clone lies one nucleotide away.

Material for sequencing was blood, either unsorted or a sorted T cell fraction (not recorded which). The sequence derives from a human donor who was either an allogeneic HSCT recipient or a stem cell or donor lymphocyte infusion donor (not recorded which). It is not recorded whose cells these are; they may come from a transplant donor. The chain joins TRBV5-1 to TRBJ2-3, with TRBD2 tentatively as D gene (5 bases match). The bases read TGCGCCAGCAGCCATGGGAGTCACCAAGTCACAGATACGCAGTATTTT. It translates as CASSHGSHQVTDTQYF. This CDR3, with the reference TRBV5-1 and TRBJ2-3 proteins standing in past its ends, gives the full variable domain KAGVTQTPRYLIKTRGQQVTLSCSPISGHRSVSWYQQTPGQGLQFLFEYFSETQRNKGNFPGRFSGRQFSNSRSEMNVSTLELGDSALYLCASSHGSHQVTDTQYFGPGTRLTVL.